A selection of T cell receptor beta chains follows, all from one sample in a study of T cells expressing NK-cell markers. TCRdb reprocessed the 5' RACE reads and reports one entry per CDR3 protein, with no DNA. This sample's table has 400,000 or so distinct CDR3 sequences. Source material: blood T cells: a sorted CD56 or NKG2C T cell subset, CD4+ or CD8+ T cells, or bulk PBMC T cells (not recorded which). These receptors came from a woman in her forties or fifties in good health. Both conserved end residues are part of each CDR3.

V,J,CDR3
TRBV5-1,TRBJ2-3,CATRRGPPTDTQYF
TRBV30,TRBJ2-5,CAFGSPRGSGQETQYF
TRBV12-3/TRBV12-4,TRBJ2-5,CASSIWVWTSGAQETQYF
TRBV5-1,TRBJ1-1,CASSKIQGVGAEAFF
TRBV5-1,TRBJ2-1,CASSLVAGGPGDEQFF
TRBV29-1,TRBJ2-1,CSVQTDSYNEQFF
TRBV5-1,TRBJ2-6,CASSLDTGTGANVLTF
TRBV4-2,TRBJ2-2,CASSQDMTGDTSNTGELFF
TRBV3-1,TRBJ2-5,CASSQDRVQETQYF
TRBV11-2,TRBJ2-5,CASSPIRQGGQETQYF
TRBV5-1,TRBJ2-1,CASSVGTSGPSEQFF
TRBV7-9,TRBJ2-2,CASSFGTLNTGELFF
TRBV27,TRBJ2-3,CASRGLATDTQYF
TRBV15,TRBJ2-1,CATSSPGLAGGRGYEQFF
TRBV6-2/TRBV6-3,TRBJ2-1,CASSYISGSYNEQFF
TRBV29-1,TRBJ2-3,CSVAPSVAGADTQYF
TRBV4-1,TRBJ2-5,CASSLQTAGEGETQYF
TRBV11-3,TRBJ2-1,CASSSRTSGSYNEQFF
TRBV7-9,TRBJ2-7,CASSLDGTGEQYF
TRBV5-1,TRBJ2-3,CASTARDPGTDTQYF
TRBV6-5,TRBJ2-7,CASSYEGYEQYF
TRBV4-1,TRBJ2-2,CASSQAKTINTGELFF
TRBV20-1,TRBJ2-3,CSARDLLIGTDTQYF
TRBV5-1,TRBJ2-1,CASSVSASYNEQFF
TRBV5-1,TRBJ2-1,CASSLYRSGNEQFF